This TCR beta chain was identified during a study of blood T cell repertoires in COVID-19. At the level of the study: From T cells, B-cell-depleted T cells, or PBMCs came the material, which was cDNA or gDNA.

Sequenced by immunoSEQ multiplex PCR; TCRdb stores in-frame clones only, minus some. Of hundreds of thousands of clones in the sample, about 89% were seen once. Germline CDR1 reads SGHAT; CDR2 reads FQNNGV. V lost 5 bases, J lost 9 bases, and 9 bases stayed unmatched. This CDR3 contains 14 residues. The V and J genes are TRBV11-2 and TRBJ1-2; 10 nucleotides agree with TRBD1. Material: peripheral blood. The TCR was taken from a man in his forties with acute or convalescent COVID-19. CDR3 loop: CASSPGTGASSYTF. The CDR3 nucleotides are TGTGCCAGCAGCCCCGGGACAGGGGCGAGTAGCTACACCTTC.